This record covers a single TCR beta chain. The record originates from a study of blood T cell repertoires in COVID-19. Study overall: Samples representing acute and convalescent COVID-19 were sourced from the United States, Italy and Spain.

The method was immunoSEQ multiplex PCR; TCRdb's version includes in-frame clones alone and lacks a portion of them. The table includes 200,000 to 300,000 clones, about 91% detected once. The CDR3 runs 13 residues. V lost 6 bases and J lost 4; bases outside the gene matches: 2. The sample comprised PBMCs or T cells enriched from blood (not recorded which). This TCR derives from a woman aged 35 to 49 with acute COVID-19. J is TRBJ2-5 and V is TRBV12-3 or TRBV12-4; TRBD2 agrees at 10 bases. CDR3 protein: CASRRTSGETQYF. CDR3 DNA: TGTGCCAGCAGACGGACTAGCGGAGAGACCCAGTACTTC.